The 11 T cell receptor beta chains in this list originate from one sample, sequenced in a study of spatial heterogeneity in lung cancer. Study results and limitations: How many expanded intratumoral alpha and beta TCRs were present tracked the tumor mutation count, which was a count of nonsynonymous mutations.

The time point is: sample taken at primary tumor resection. Antigen specificity for these receptors is unknown. TCRdb re-derived calls from the 5' RACE reads in MiXCR, one entry per CDR3 protein. This sample has 13,000 or so distinct CDR3 sequences, with approximately 4.8% found just once. Sequenced material: lung tumor tissue, taken at surgery. These receptors all come from a male donor with early-stage non-small cell lung cancer.

This clonotype has more than one count but fewer than ten. Within a library made for alpha chains, this beta chain is off target, and its count is uninformative. The chain uses TRBV5-4 and TRBJ2-1; no reliable D call. Germline CDR1 reads SGHNT; CDR2 reads YYREEE (reference sequence). The V gene lost 4 bases and the J gene lost 0 bases, with 5 bases spanning the gap. This CDR3 is built from 13 residues. CDR3 sequence: CASSPVSYNEQFF. As DNA, the CDR3 is TGTGCCAGCAGCCCCGTCTCCTACAATGAGCAGTTCTTC.

Comments on this clonotype: This beta chain is an off-target read within a library intended for alpha chains, so its frequency means little. V usage is TRBV5-4 and J usage is TRBJ1-1; D is unresolved. V was trimmed by 0 bases and J by 1 base, leaving 7 bases between them. The CDR3 extends over 14 amino acids. Germline CDR1 and CDR2: SGHNT and YYREEE (reference sequence). The CDR3 DNA reads as TGTGCCAGCAGCTTGGCCGCCACGAACACTGAAGCTTTCTTT. Its protein product is CASSLAATNTEAFF.

This clonotype was seen a few times. In a library made to pick up alpha chains, this beta chain is a stray read with a size that means little. The V and J genes are TRBV7-9 and TRBJ2-7; possibly TRBD2 for D (5 bases). CDR3 size: 16 residues. CDR1 is SEHNR and CDR2 is FQNEAQ in the germline V gene (reference sequence). V was shortened by 5 bases and J by 6 bases, with 23 bases between the two germline ends. The CDR3: CASSNRVPGSAGEQYF. The CDR3 nucleotides are TGTGCCAGCAGCAACCGAGTACCGGGGTCTGCCGGCGAGCAGTACTTC.

This clonotype has ten or more counts. This beta chain is an off-target read within a library intended for alpha chains, so its frequency means little. This chain links TRBV20-1 with TRBJ2-1; TRBD2 matches at 11 bases. The CDR3 runs 16 residues. Germline V gene sequence: CDR1 DFQATT, CDR2 SNEGSKA (reference sequence). J lost 2 bases, V lost 6 bases, and 9 bases had no gene match. CDR3 DNA: TGCAGTGCAACCCCTGGGACTAGCGGAACCTACAATGAGCAGTTCTTC. Protein: CSATPGTSGTYNEQFF.

Ten or more counts support this clonotype. Since it is a stray read in a library aimed at alpha chains, this beta chain has a size that is not meaningful. The genes are TRBV7-2 and TRBJ1-3, with 9 nucleotides matching TRBD1. V lost 6 bases to trimming and J lost 4 bases; unmatched junction nucleotides: 4. The length of the CDR3 is 14 residues. Per the germline V gene, CDR1 is SGHTA and CDR2 is FQGNSA. The chain's CDR3 is CASRDRGIGNTIYF. DNA of the CDR3: TGTGCCAGCAGGGACAGGGGTATCGGAAACACCATATATTTT.

The table lists this clonotype with many counts. This beta chain lies outside the target of a library built for alpha chains; its clone size means little. This sequence joins TRBV4-2 and TRBJ2-5, with 11 bases lining up with TRBD2. After removal of 4 bases from V and 2 bases from J, the junction contained 12 bases not matched to a gene. The CDR3 spans 18 residues. Germline CDR1 reads LGHNA; CDR2 reads YNFKEQ. The CDR3 DNA reads as TGTGCCAGCAGCCCAGGGACACTAGCGGGGGCCGCACAAGAGACCCAGTACTTC. Translated, it gives CASSPGTLAGAAQETQYF.

This clonotype showed up many times. This beta chain slipped into a library made for alpha chains as a stray read, so its size is not meaningful. The chain is built from TRBV5-1 and TRBJ1-1; D ambiguous. CDR1 and CDR2 (germline): SGHRS, YFSETQ. Deletions cut 3 bases from V and 1 base from J, with 7 bases between. This CDR3 has 13 residues. This chain's CDR3 is CASSSNTNTEAFF. CDR3 sequence (DNA): TGCGCCAGCAGCTCTAACACGAACACTGAAGCTTTCTTT.

This clonotype was seen ten or more times. This beta chain is a stray sequence in a library constructed for alpha chains; its clone size is not meaningful. The chain couples TRBV29-1 to TRBJ1-4, with a tentative D call TRBD1 (6 bases). Germline V CDR1 and CDR2: SQVTM, ANQGSEA. Trimming stripped 5 bases from V and 4 bases from J, with 8 bases between. CDR3 length: 12 residues. The CDR3 bases are TGCAGCGTTTGGACAGTTAATGAAAAACTGTTTTTT. This codes for CSVWTVNEKLFF.

By frequency in the sample, this clonotype is medium-sized. This beta chain represents an off-target read in a library built for alpha chains; its size is of limited meaning. The J gene is TRBJ1-2, the V gene TRBV5-6, with D hard to call. CDR3 size: 15 residues. Germline-derived CDR1 and CDR2 are SGHDT and YYEEEE. Trimming removed 4 bases at V and 1 base at J, with 14 bases between. In nucleotides, the CDR3 is TGTGCCAGCAGCCCGAGGTTGCTGGGTAACTATGGCTACACCTTC. Residues: CASSPRLLGNYGYTF.

Sample share makes this clonotype medium-sized (0.01 to 0.1%). As an off-target read in a library built for alpha chains, this beta chain has a frequency of little significance. This chain uses TRBV5-1 with TRBJ2-7; TRBD1 is a possible D gene (6 bases). Germline V gene sequence: CDR1 SGHRS, CDR2 YFSETQ. This CDR3 spans 17 amino acids. V lost 4 bases and J 2 bases, leaving 22 bases between the germline ends. The CDR3 loop is CASSLIPNRDATYEQYF. The CDR3 nucleotides are TGCGCCAGCAGCCTAATACCCAACAGGGATGCGACCTACGAGCAGTACTTC.

This clonotype was counted a few times. In a library made to pick up alpha chains, this beta chain is a stray read with a size that means little. The chain has TRBV12-3 or TRBV12-4 and TRBJ1-6, with TRBD1 matching over 8 bases. V lost 0 bases, J lost 3 bases, and 1 base stayed unmatched. This CDR3 spans 16 amino acids. The CDR3 protein is CASSLATGDYNSPLHF. The CDR3 DNA is TGTGCCAGCAGTTTAGCGACAGGGGACTATAATTCACCCCTCCACTTT.